These 21 T cell receptor beta chains originate from one sample sequenced in a study of blood T cell repertoires in COVID-19. Sequencing was performed with immunoSEQ multiplex PCR; in TCRdb, only in-frame clones are kept and a portion is missing. Found here are around 180,000 clones, more than 70% of them singletons; the top ten hold about 4%. Sequencing was performed on peripheral blood. The receptors here all came from a woman in her 30s with acute or convalescent COVID-19.

The V call is TRBV5-4, the J call TRBJ2-1; 7 bases line up with TRBD2. The CDR3 is 16 amino acids. Germline V gene sequence: CDR1 SGHNT, CDR2 YYREEE (reference sequence). J lost 6 bases, V lost 4 bases, and 13 bases had no gene match. CDR3 region: CASSRTGLVTSNEQFF. In DNA, the CDR3 is TGTGCCAGCAGCAGGACCGGACTAGTAACTTCCAATGAGCAGTTCTTC. The entire variable domain, with the rest obtained from reference TRBV5-4 and TRBJ2-1, is as follows: ETGVTQSPTHLIKTRGQQVTLRCSSQSGHNTVSWYQQALGQGPQFIFQYYREEENGRGNFPPRFSGLQFPNYSSELNVNALELDDSALYLCASSRTGLVTSNEQFFGPGTRLTVL.

The genes are TRBV29-1 and TRBJ2-1; TRBD2 might be the D (5 bases). V lost 6 bases and J lost 3, with 12 bases in between. CDR1 is SQVTM and CDR2 is ANQGSEA in the germline V gene. The CDR3 runs to 13 residues. CDR3 DNA sequence: TGCAGCGTAGACTCAAGCGGCTACAATGAGCAGTTCTTC. This translates into CSVDSSGYNEQFF.

The chain couples TRBV5-8 to TRBJ1-3; perhaps TRBD1 as D (6 bases). The germline V and J ends were trimmed by 10 bases and 0 bases, with 17 bases remaining between them. The CDR3 is made up of 15 amino acids. Germline lookup yields CDR1 SGHTS and CDR2 YDEGEE. This chain's CDR3 is CACKDRSYSGNTIYF. DNA of the CDR3: TGTGCCTGTAAGGACAGATCCTACTCTGGAAACACCATATATTTT.

This chain links TRBV5-6 with TRBJ1-3, with D unclear. The CDR3 extends over 14 amino acids. Germline CDR1 and CDR2: SGHDT and YYEEEE. The V end lost 5 bases, the J end lost 4 bases, and 13 bases lay between the germline ends. The CDR3 coding sequence is TGTGCCAGCAGGACGTCTCAGGTGGGAAACACCATATATTTT. Amino acid sequence: CASRTSQVGNTIYF. The full variable domain, rest sourced from reference TRBV5-6 and TRBJ1-3, is DAGVTQSPTHLIKTRGQQVTLRCSPKSGHDTVSWYQQALGQGPQFIFQYYEEEERQRGNFPDRFSGHQFPNYSSELNVNALLLGDSALYLCASRTSQVGNTIYFGEGSWLTVV.

This chain joins TRBV6-5 and TRBJ2-5; TRBD1 is a possible D gene (6 bases). This CDR3 spans 13 amino acids. CDR1 is MNHEY, CDR2 SVGAGI, per germline. V was shortened by 11 bases and J by 2 bases, with 15 bases between the two germline ends. The CDR3 coding sequence is TGTGCCTGCTTAGGGACATCACAAGAGACCCAGTACTTC. Encoded protein: CACLGTSQETQYF.

This clone has just one count. The gene calls are TRBV10-2 and TRBJ1-1; D unresolved. Germline V gene lookup returns CDR1 WSHSY and CDR2 SAAADI. Trimming cost V 6 bases and J 9 bases, with 14 bases left between them. The CDR3 loop spans 12 amino acids. The CDR3 here is CASRDWGNQAFF. The CDR3 DNA follows: TGCGCCAGCAGGGACTGGGGAAACCAAGCTTTCTTT.

This chain uses TRBV27 with TRBJ2-1, with D perhaps matching TRBD2 (6 bases). Germline CDR1 and CDR2: MNHEY and SMNVEV (reference sequence). V gave up 3 bases and J gave up 4 bases, with 13 bases separating them. The CDR3 totals 15 residues. The CDR3 DNA reads as TGTGCCAGCAGTTTTGACGGGACTGGGTACAATGAGCAGTTCTTC. Amino acid sequence: CASSFDGTGYNEQFF.

The V and J genes are TRBV24-1 and TRBJ2-1, with TRBD2 matching over 10 bases. In germline, CDR1 is KGHDR, CDR2 SFDVKD. The CDR3 extends over 16 amino acids. Trimming at V came to 3 bases and at J to 2 bases, leaving 3 bases not matched to a gene. The CDR3 nucleotides are TGTGCCACCAGTGATAGCGGGAGGGCGACCTACAATGAGCAGTTCTTC. Protein sequence: CATSDSGRATYNEQFF.

V is TRBV9 and J is TRBJ1-4; 8 nucleotides align to TRBD1. V dropped 5 bases and J dropped 7; count of bases not matched to a gene: 10. The CDR3 contains 15 residues. CDR1 and CDR2 from the germline V gene are SGDLS and YYNGEE. CDR3 in amino acids: CASSVGTGGGEKLFF. The CDR3 DNA reads as TGTGCCAGCAGTGTGGGGACAGGCGGAGGTGAAAAACTGTTTTTT.

This chain links TRBV7-2 with TRBJ2-2, with D possibly TRBD2 on 7 matching bases. The germline CDR1 and CDR2 sequences are SGHTA and FQGNSA. This CDR3 is built from 16 residues. V lost 1 base and J 5 bases, leaving 14 bases between the germline ends. CDR3 protein: CASSLEGGGPTGELFF. CDR3 nucleotides: TGTGCCAGCAGCTTAGAGGGGGGAGGGCCTACCGGGGAGCTGTTTTTT.

The chain is built from TRBV28 and TRBJ2-5; no clear D. The CDR3 sequence is 13 residues long. Between the trimmed V and J ends, which lost 7 bases and 1 base, there was a span of 10 bases. CDR1 MDHEN and CDR2 SYDVKM come from the germline V gene. Here the CDR3 reads CASTTAAQETQYF. DNA for the CDR3: TGTGCCAGCACTACCGCGGCCCAAGAGACCCAGTACTTC.

This chain connects TRBV24-1 to TRBJ1-5; D is unclear. V was shortened by 4 bases and J by 3 bases, with 9 bases between the two germline ends. The germline V gene encodes CDR1 KGHDR and CDR2 SFDVKD. The CDR3 runs 14 residues. This chain's CDR3 is CATSEGGFNQPQHF. Written as DNA, the CDR3 is TGTGCCACCAGTGAAGGAGGATTCAATCAGCCCCAGCATTTT.

The rearrangement uses TRBV28 and TRBJ2-2; a weak D match, TRBD2 (6 bases). V was clipped by 5 bases and J by 5 bases, with 12 bases between them. This CDR3 spans 14 amino acids. Germline CDR1 reads MDHEN; CDR2 reads SYDVKM. The CDR3 nucleotides are TGTGCCAGCAGTCCGGGACTTCGGACCGGGGAGCTGTTTTTT. Translating it yields CASSPGLRTGELFF.

This chain joins TRBV4-1 and TRBJ1-1; D gene ambiguous. The CDR3 is 14 residues long. V was trimmed by 0 bases and J by 8 bases, leaving 13 bases between them. The germline V gene has CDR1 MGHRA and CDR2 YSYEKL. In nucleotides, the CDR3 is TGCGCCAGCAGCCAAGAAATTGGCGGGCGCGAAGCTTTCTTT. Protein: CASSQEIGGREAFF.

The chain carries TRBV6-5 and TRBJ2-1, with TRBD2 identical over 8 bases. The germline V gene encodes CDR1 MNHEY and CDR2 SVGAGI. V shed 4 bases and J 0 bases; nucleotides not matched to a gene: 2. The CDR3 covers 15 residues. The CDR3 DNA sequence: TGTGCCAGCAGTTCGACTAGCGTCTCCTACAATGAGCAGTTCTTC. This encodes CASSSTSVSYNEQFF.

In the case of this clone: Relative to the germline gene, one junction end is altered; a read error may explain this. V gene TRBV7-7 combines with J gene TRBJ2-3, with 8 bases lining up with TRBD2. There are 14 residues in the CDR3. CDR1 and CDR2 (germline): SSHAT, FNYEAQ (reference sequence). CDR3 amino acids: CASSSISGSDTQYF. CDR3 sequence (DNA): TGTGCTAGCAGCTCGATAAGCGGGAGTGATACGCAGTATTTT.

J is TRBJ1-5 and V is TRBV6-6, with 8 bases lining up with TRBD1. The CDR3 sequence is 15 residues long. Trimming took 5 bases from V and 3 from J; bases not matched to a gene: 6. Germline lookup yields CDR1 MNHNY and CDR2 SVGAGI (reference sequence). Here the CDR3 DNA reads TGTGCCAGCAGTCAACGGGACAGGATCAATCAGCCCCAGCATTTT. Its translation is CASSQRDRINQPQHF.

CDR3 region: CASSVKGESTDTQYF. The CDR3 coding sequence is TGTGCCAGCAGCGTGAAGGGAGAGAGCACAGATACGCAGTATTTT. The gene calls are TRBV9 and TRBJ2-3; the D gene is possibly TRBD2 (5 bases). There are 15 residues in the CDR3. Per germline, CDR1 SGDLS and CDR2 YYNGEE. The germline V and J ends were trimmed by 2 bases and 0 bases, with 10 bases remaining between them.

The chain joins TRBV4-1 to TRBJ1-3; no clear D gene. Deletions cut 3 bases from V and 3 bases from J, with 12 bases between. This CDR3 comprises 15 residues. CDR1 MGHRA and CDR2 YSYEKL come from the germline V gene. The CDR3 region is CASSQSPPGGNTIYF. The CDR3 bases are TGCGCCAGCAGCCAGTCCCCCCCCGGTGGAAACACCATATATTTT.

The sample holds one count of this clone. The gene calls are TRBV5-1 and TRBJ2-5; D unclear. Trimming removed 4 bases at V and 0 bases at J, with 13 bases between. The CDR3 runs 15 residues. Germline values: CDR1 SGHRS, CDR2 YFSETQ. Here the CDR3 DNA reads TGCGCCAGCAGCCGAATTAATAGAGACCAAGAGACCCAGTACTTC. Protein product: CASSRINRDQETQYF.

The chain joins TRBV5-4 to TRBJ1-4; 8 nucleotides line up with TRBD1. J gave up 7 bases and V 4 bases, and 9 bases lay outside the gene matches. Germline CDR1 reads SGHNT; CDR2 reads YYREEE (reference sequence). There are 15 residues in the CDR3. The CDR3 region is CASSIGQGESEKLFF. The CDR3 nucleotides read TGTGCCAGCAGCATCGGACAGGGCGAGAGTGAAAAACTGTTTTTT. The variable domain in full, with the rest retrieved from reference TRBV5-4 and TRBJ1-4, is ETGVTQSPTHLIKTRGQQVTLRCSSQSGHNTVSWYQQALGQGPQFIFQYYREEENGRGNFPPRFSGLQFPNYSSELNVNALELDDSALYLCASSIGQGESEKLFFGSGTQLSVL.